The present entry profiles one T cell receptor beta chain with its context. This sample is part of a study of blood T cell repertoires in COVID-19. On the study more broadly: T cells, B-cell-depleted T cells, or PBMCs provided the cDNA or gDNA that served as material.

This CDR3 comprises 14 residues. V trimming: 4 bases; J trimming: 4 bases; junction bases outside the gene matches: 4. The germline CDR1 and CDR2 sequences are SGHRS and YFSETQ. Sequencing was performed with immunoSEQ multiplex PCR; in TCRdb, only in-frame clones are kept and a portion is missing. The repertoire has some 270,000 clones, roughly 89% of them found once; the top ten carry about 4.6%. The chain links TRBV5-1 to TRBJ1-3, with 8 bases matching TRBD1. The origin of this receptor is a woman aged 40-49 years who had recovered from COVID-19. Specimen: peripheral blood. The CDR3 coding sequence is TGCGCCAGCAGCGCGACAGGGGTCGGAAACACCATATATTTT. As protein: CASSATGVGNTIYF.